Listed below are T cell receptor beta chains from one sample, sequenced in a study of Graves' ophthalmopathy and Graves' hyperthyroidism. TCRdb reprocessed the multiplex PCR reads with MiXCR, giving one entry per CDR3 protein. The sample has a few hundred thousand distinct CDR3 sequences; less than 45% are singletons. The sequenced sample consisted of peripheral blood or thyroid tissue (not recorded which). The source is an adult man with Graves' hyperthyroidism. Each CDR3 is given with its conserved first and last residue. Each record gives: clone size, D gene, J gene, V gene, CDR3 protein, CDR3 DNA. The D gene is left open where the match is weak. For some rows the clone size is stated as once, few or many, or as a class when expanded; others skip it.

clone size: many
D gene: .
J gene: TRBJ1-1
V gene: TRBV5-8
CDR3 protein: CASSLLYAGEAFF
CDR3 DNA: TGTGCCAGCAGCTTGTTATATGCCGGTGAAGCTTTCTTT

clone size: many
D gene: TRBD2
J gene: TRBJ2-7
V gene: TRBV29-1
CDR3 protein: CSVGLAEGEQYF
CDR3 DNA: TGCAGCGTCGGACTAGCGGAGGGGGAGCAGTACTTC

clone size: many
D gene: .
J gene: TRBJ1-5
V gene: TRBV20-1
CDR3 protein: CSARDRSGHSNQPQHF
CDR3 DNA: TGCAGTGCTAGAGATCGATCAGGGCATAGCAATCAGCCCCAGCATTTT

clone size: .
D gene: .
J gene: TRBJ2-7
V gene: TRBV12-3/TRBV12-4
CDR3 protein: CASSLELLSSYEQYF
CDR3 DNA: TGTGCCAGCAGTTTAGAGCTCCTGAGCTCCTACGAGCAGTACTTC

clone size: .
D gene: .
J gene: TRBJ1-6
V gene: TRBV12-3/TRBV12-4
CDR3 protein: CASSGLAGGTGSPLHF
CDR3 DNA: TGTGCCAGCAGTGGACTAGCGGGGGGTACAGGGTCACCCCTCCACTTT

clone size: .
D gene: TRBD2
J gene: TRBJ2-5
V gene: TRBV20-1
CDR3 protein: CSATVLAGGPETQYF
CDR3 DNA: TGCAGTGCTACCGTTCTAGCGGGAGGGCCAGAGACCCAGTACTTC

clone size: .
D gene: .
J gene: TRBJ2-2
V gene: TRBV20-1
CDR3 protein: CSASTTGELFF
CDR3 DNA: TGCAGTGCTAGTACCACCGGGGAGCTGTTTTTT

clone size: .
D gene: .
J gene: TRBJ2-7
V gene: TRBV7-2
CDR3 protein: CASSFPDATYEQYF
CDR3 DNA: TGTGCCAGCAGCTTCCCCGACGCCACCTACGAGCAGTACTTC

clone size: .
D gene: .
J gene: TRBJ1-4
V gene: TRBV9
CDR3 protein: CASSQAGREKLFF
CDR3 DNA: TGTGCCAGCAGCCAAGCAGGGAGAGAAAAACTGTTTTTT

clone size: many
D gene: .
J gene: TRBJ1-1
V gene: TRBV6-5
CDR3 protein: CASSDRGGPENTEAFF
CDR3 DNA: TGTGCCAGCAGTGATAGGGGGGGGCCCGAGAACACTGAAGCTTTCTTT

clone size: many
D gene: .
J gene: TRBJ1-2
V gene: TRBV25-1
CDR3 protein: CASSESAVGLYTF
CDR3 DNA: TGTGCCAGCAGTGAATCCGCGGTAGGGCTCTACACCTTC

clone size: many
D gene: .
J gene: TRBJ1-2
V gene: TRBV29-1
CDR3 protein: CSVEEPPASGYTF
CDR3 DNA: TGCAGCGTTGAAGAGCCCCCTGCAAGTGGCTACACCTTC

clone size: many
D gene: .
J gene: TRBJ2-5
V gene: TRBV29-1
CDR3 protein: CSVDGGATSAVQETQYF
CDR3 DNA: TGCAGCGTTGATGGGGGGGCAACTAGCGCAGTCCAAGAGACCCAGTACTTC

clone size: .
D gene: TRBD1
J gene: TRBJ2-5
V gene: TRBV18
CDR3 protein: CASSLGTGGFQETQYF
CDR3 DNA: TGTGCCAGCTCACTCGGGACAGGGGGTTTCCAAGAGACCCAGTACTTC

clone size: few
D gene: TRBD1
J gene: TRBJ2-7
V gene: TRBV19
CDR3 protein: CASSIAGDRAYEQYF
CDR3 DNA: TGTGCCAGTAGTATAGCAGGGGACAGAGCCTACGAGCAGTACTTC

clone size: .
D gene: .
J gene: TRBJ2-5
V gene: TRBV18
CDR3 protein: CASSPAPGETQYF
CDR3 DNA: TGTGCCAGCTCACCAGCTCCTGGGGAGACCCAGTACTTC

clone size: .
D gene: .
J gene: TRBJ1-3
V gene: TRBV6-5
CDR3 protein: CASSATGPGFGGNTIYF
CDR3 DNA: TGTGCCAGCAGTGCTACAGGGCCTGGGTTTGGTGGAAACACCATATATTTT

clone size: .
D gene: .
J gene: TRBJ2-3
V gene: TRBV29-1
CDR3 protein: CSVEWRGTQYF
CDR3 DNA: TGCAGCGTTGAATGGAGAGGTACGCAGTATTTT

clone size: many
D gene: TRBD1
J gene: TRBJ1-4
V gene: TRBV29-1
CDR3 protein: CSVEDQDRGGEKLFF
CDR3 DNA: TGCAGCGTTGAAGATCAGGACAGGGGTGGTGAAAAACTGTTTTTT

clone size: .
D gene: TRBD2
J gene: TRBJ2-7
V gene: TRBV12-3/TRBV12-4
CDR3 protein: CASSLGSGGQIFYEQYF
CDR3 DNA: TGTGCCAGCAGCCTGGGGAGCGGGGGCCAGATATTCTACGAGCAGTACTTC

clone size: .
D gene: TRBD1
J gene: TRBJ2-2
V gene: TRBV24-1
CDR3 protein: CATSDLETGTGHMEELFF
CDR3 DNA: TGTGCCACCAGTGATTTGGAAACCGGGACAGGGCATATGGAGGAGCTGTTTTTT

clone size: .
D gene: .
J gene: TRBJ2-2
V gene: TRBV9
CDR3 protein: CASSPRGRVNTGELFF
CDR3 DNA: TGTGCCAGCAGCCCCCGGGGTAGGGTGAACACCGGGGAGCTGTTTTTT

clone size: few
D gene: TRBD2
J gene: TRBJ2-6
V gene: TRBV11-2
CDR3 protein: CASSLLAGFSGANALTF
CDR3 DNA: TGTGCCAGCAGCTTACTAGCGGGGTTCTCTGGGGCCAACGCCCTGACTTTC

clone size: many
D gene: .
J gene: TRBJ2-5
V gene: TRBV12-3/TRBV12-4
CDR3 protein: CASSWWKETQYF
CDR3 DNA: TGTGCCAGCAGTTGGTGGAAAGAGACCCAGTACTTC

clone size: .
D gene: TRBD1
J gene: TRBJ1-6
V gene: TRBV20-1
CDR3 protein: CSANDRGYGSPLHF
CDR3 DNA: TGCAGTGCAAATGACAGGGGGTACGGTTCACCCCTCCACTTT

clone size: few
D gene: TRBD1
J gene: TRBJ2-5
V gene: TRBV24-1
CDR3 protein: CAPSGNGQGEETQYF
CDR3 DNA: TGTGCCCCCAGTGGGAATGGACAGGGGGAGGAGACCCAGTACTTT

clone size: few
D gene: .
J gene: TRBJ1-5
V gene: TRBV12-3/TRBV12-4
CDR3 protein: CASSFAGISQPQHF
CDR3 DNA: TGTGCCAGCAGCTTCGCCGGGATAAGTCAGCCCCAGCATTTT

clone size: few
D gene: TRBD1
J gene: TRBJ2-7
V gene: TRBV2
CDR3 protein: CASRVGTARAEQYF
CDR3 DNA: TGTGCCAGCAGGGTAGGGACAGCGCGGGCCGAGCAGTACTTC

clone size: few
D gene: .
J gene: TRBJ1-1
V gene: TRBV6-5
CDR3 protein: CASSYSTAGRGFRDTEAFF
CDR3 DNA: TGTGCCAGCAGTTACTCGACGGCAGGTAGAGGTTTTCGGGACACTGAAGCTTTCTTT

clone size: many
D gene: .
J gene: TRBJ2-2
V gene: TRBV7-9
CDR3 protein: CASSSPEGFTGELFF
CDR3 DNA: TGTGCCAGCAGCTCCCCGGAGGGCTTCACCGGGGAGCTGTTTTTT

clone size: many
D gene: .
J gene: TRBJ1-1
V gene: TRBV24-1
CDR3 protein: CATSDPDSGAEAFF
CDR3 DNA: TGTGCCACCAGTGATCCCGATTCGGGCGCTGAAGCTTTCTTT

clone size: many
D gene: TRBD1
J gene: TRBJ1-5
V gene: TRBV6-5
CDR3 protein: CASRGGTANQPQHF
CDR3 DNA: TGTGCCAGCAGGGGCGGGACAGCTAATCAGCCCCAGCATTTT

clone size: .
D gene: .
J gene: TRBJ2-1
V gene: TRBV7-2
CDR3 protein: CASSLSRGTYNEQFF
CDR3 DNA: TGTGCCAGCAGCTTATCTCGCGGAACTTACAATGAGCAGTTCTTC

clone size: .
D gene: .
J gene: TRBJ2-5
V gene: TRBV10-3
CDR3 protein: CAISPSDSSYNEQYF
CDR3 DNA: TGTGCCATCAGTCCTAGCGATAGCTCCTACAATGAGCAGTACTTC

clone size: .
D gene: .
J gene: TRBJ1-2
V gene: TRBV12-5
CDR3 protein: CASGQPMTGANYGYTF
CDR3 DNA: TGTGCTAGTGGTCAACCTATGACAGGAGCTAACTATGGCTACACCTTC

clone size: few
D gene: .
J gene: TRBJ2-7
V gene: TRBV7-2
CDR3 protein: CASSSARTYEQYF
CDR3 DNA: TGTGCCAGCAGCTCCGCGAGGACGTACGAGCAGTACTTC

clone size: many
D gene: .
J gene: TRBJ2-1
V gene: TRBV20-1
CDR3 protein: CSASGRYSYNEQFF
CDR3 DNA: TGCAGTGCTAGCGGGAGATACTCCTACAATGAGCAGTTCTTC

clone size: many
D gene: .
J gene: TRBJ1-1
V gene: TRBV6-1
CDR3 protein: CASSEERGVAFF
CDR3 DNA: TGTGCCAGCAGTGAAGAGAGGGGGGTAGCTTTCTTT

clone size: .
D gene: .
J gene: TRBJ1-2
V gene: TRBV25-1
CDR3 protein: CASSEYPGDYGYTF
CDR3 DNA: TGTGCCAGCAGTGAATACCCCGGAGACTATGGCTACACCTTC

clone size: .
D gene: .
J gene: TRBJ2-5
V gene: TRBV29-1
CDR3 protein: CSVPEETQYF
CDR3 DNA: TGCAGCGTTCCGGAAGAGACCCAGTACTTC

clone size: many
D gene: TRBD2
J gene: TRBJ2-2
V gene: TRBV7-8
CDR3 protein: CASSLAGTSGTGELFF
CDR3 DNA: TGTGCCAGCAGCTTAGCGGGGACTAGCGGAACCGGGGAGCTGTTTTTT

clone size: many
D gene: .
J gene: TRBJ2-3
V gene: TRBV29-1
CDR3 protein: CSVEALRGDTQYF
CDR3 DNA: TGCAGCGTAGAGGCCCTACGGGGAGATACGCAGTATTTT

clone size: many
D gene: TRBD1
J gene: TRBJ1-5
V gene: TRBV6-1
CDR3 protein: CASRATGGEGQPQHF
CDR3 DNA: TGTGCCAGCAGGGCGACAGGGGGAGAAGGTCAGCCCCAGCATTTT

clone size: .
D gene: .
J gene: TRBJ1-5
V gene: TRBV20-1
CDR3 protein: CSAGANSNQPQHF
CDR3 DNA: TGCAGTGCTGGAGCGAACAGCAATCAGCCCCAGCATTTT

clone size: few
D gene: TRBD1
J gene: TRBJ2-3
V gene: TRBV20-1
CDR3 protein: CSARDGQGAADTQYF
CDR3 DNA: TGCAGTGCTAGAGATGGCCAGGGGGCCGCAGATACGCAGTATTTT

clone size: few
D gene: TRBD1
J gene: TRBJ1-1
V gene: TRBV29-1
CDR3 protein: CSVHRGQRGAEAFF
CDR3 DNA: TGCAGCGTCCATAGGGGACAGAGGGGGGCTGAAGCTTTCTTT

clone size: .
D gene: .
J gene: TRBJ1-4
V gene: TRBV6-6
CDR3 protein: CASSYSENEKLFF
CDR3 DNA: TGTGCCAGCAGTTACTCGGAGAATGAAAAACTGTTTTTT

clone size: many
D gene: .
J gene: TRBJ2-2
V gene: TRBV7-2
CDR3 protein: CASSQGLGTGELFF
CDR3 DNA: TGTGCCAGCAGCCAAGGCCTCGGCACCGGGGAGCTGTTTTTT

clone size: .
D gene: TRBD1
J gene: TRBJ2-5
V gene: TRBV4-2
CDR3 protein: CASSPVQTGGAETQYF
CDR3 DNA: TGTGCCAGCAGCCCCGTACAAACAGGGGGCGCGGAGACCCAGTACTTC

clone size: .
D gene: .
J gene: TRBJ2-5
V gene: TRBV12-3/TRBV12-4
CDR3 protein: CASSLSSTFGETQYF
CDR3 DNA: TGTGCCAGCAGTTTATCCTCGACGTTCGGAGAGACCCAGTACTTC

clone size: many
D gene: .
J gene: TRBJ1-2
V gene: TRBV7-6
CDR3 protein: CASSLEPQGIRGYTF
CDR3 DNA: TGTGCCAGCAGCTTAGAGCCCCAGGGGATAAGGGGCTACACCTTC

clone size: many
D gene: TRBD2
J gene: TRBJ2-7
V gene: TRBV7-9
CDR3 protein: CASSPELGTRSYEQYF
CDR3 DNA: TGTGCCAGCAGCCCAGAGCTGGGGACTAGATCCTACGAGCAGTACTTC

clone size: .
D gene: TRBD1
J gene: TRBJ1-6
V gene: TRBV28
CDR3 protein: CASSLRGAYNSPLHF
CDR3 DNA: TGTGCCAGCAGCCTCAGGGGGGCCTATAATTCACCCCTCCACTTT

clone size: .
D gene: .
J gene: TRBJ2-3
V gene: TRBV7-9
CDR3 protein: CASSLDRVDTQYF
CDR3 DNA: TGTGCCAGCAGCTTGGATCGCGTAGATACGCAGTATTTT

clone size: .
D gene: TRBD1
J gene: TRBJ2-5
V gene: TRBV7-8
CDR3 protein: CASSSRDRGRQETQYF
CDR3 DNA: TGTGCCAGCAGCTCCCGGGACAGGGGTCGTCAAGAGACCCAGTACTTC

clone size: .
D gene: TRBD1
J gene: TRBJ1-3
V gene: TRBV19
CDR3 protein: CASSTSRQGVAGNTIYF
CDR3 DNA: TGTGCCAGTAGTACCTCCAGACAGGGTGTCGCTGGAAACACCATATATTTT

clone size: .
D gene: .
J gene: TRBJ2-7
V gene: TRBV6-6
CDR3 protein: CATKLGGASYEQYF
CDR3 DNA: TGTGCCACCAAATTAGGGGGTGCTAGCTACGAGCAGTACTTC

clone size: many
D gene: TRBD2
J gene: TRBJ2-7
V gene: TRBV7-8
CDR3 protein: CASSRNLAGGPGEQYF
CDR3 DNA: TGTGCCAGCAGCCGCAATCTAGCGGGAGGGCCGGGGGAGCAGTACTTC

clone size: many
D gene: TRBD1
J gene: TRBJ1-1
V gene: TRBV12-3/TRBV12-4
CDR3 protein: CASSPLTGMGMNTEAFF
CDR3 DNA: TGTGCCAGCAGTCCCCTGACAGGGATGGGCATGAACACTGAAGCTTTCTTT